Listed below are T cell receptor beta chains from one sample, sequenced in a study of blood T cell repertoires in COVID-19. Generated by immunoSEQ multiplex PCR, the TCRdb table keeps only in-frame clones and is missing some. In the table there are roughly 330,000 clones, 86% of which are singletons. The sample was peripheral blood. The receptors derive from a woman aged 50 to 60 with acute or convalescent COVID-19. Each CDR3 is given with its conserved first and last residue. A D gene is named only where the DNA matches it firmly. Not every row has a clone size; where given, it reads once, few, many or a size class.

.,TRBV7-8,TRBJ2-7,.,CASSFPKTGTNYEQYF,TGTGCCAGCAGCTTTCCGAAAACCGGGACAAACTACGAGCAGTACTTC
TRBD1,TRBV19,TRBJ1-2,once,CASRAKQGAAGYTF,TGTGCCAGTAGGGCAAAGCAGGGGGCTGCTGGCTACACCTTC
TRBD2,TRBV7-2,TRBJ2-7,few,CASRMGLAGDEQYF,TGTGCCAGCAGGATGGGACTAGCGGGAGATGAGCAGTACTTC
TRBD1,TRBV19,TRBJ1-2,.,CASSIRWQGAYGYTF,TGTGCCAGTAGTATACGATGGCAGGGGGCCTATGGCTACACCTTC
.,TRBV7-3,TRBJ1-6,few,CASSLSNSNSPLHF,TGTGCCAGCAGCTTAAGTAACAGTAATTCACCCCTCCACTTT
.,TRBV6-5,TRBJ1-5,.,CASSYSGRGNQPQHF,TGTGCCAGCAGTTACTCGGGGAGGGGCAATCAGCCCCAGCATTTT
.,TRBV7-9,TRBJ1-2,.,CASSSGGVAGYTF,TGTGCCAGCAGCTCAGGCGGGGTTGCCGGCTACACCTTC
TRBD2,TRBV4-2,TRBJ2-7,.,CASSQDPGLAAYEQYF,TGTGCCAGCAGCCAAGACCCGGGACTAGCGGCCTACGAGCAGTACTTC
TRBD1,TRBV11-3,TRBJ2-7,.,CASSEPGQGVYEQYF,TGTGCCAGCAGCGAACCGGGACAGGGGGTCTACGAGCAGTACTTC
TRBD1,TRBV7-2,TRBJ2-7,.,CASSPKASGGYEQYF,TGTGCCAGCAGCCCCAAGGCCTCAGGGGGCTACGAGCAGTACTTC
.,TRBV5-1,TRBJ1-2,.,CASSLGAEPYGYTF,TGCGCCAGCAGCTTGGGGGCAGAACCGTATGGCTACACCTTC
.,TRBV7-9,TRBJ1-3,.,CASSKNTGNSGNTIYF,TGTGCCAGCAGTAAGAACACAGGGAACTCTGGAAACACCATATATTTT
TRBD2,TRBV13,TRBJ2-1,once,CASKGRLADNEQFF,TGTGCCAGCAAGGGTCGGCTAGCGGACAATGAGCAGTTCTTC
.,TRBV20-1,TRBJ2-5,.,CSANDGLAEALQETQYF,TGCAGTGCTAATGATGGATTAGCGGAAGCCCTGCAAGAGACCCAGTACTTC
.,TRBV28,TRBJ1-1,.,CASRFFSEAFF,TGTGCCAGCAGGTTTTTCTCGGAAGCTTTCTTT
.,TRBV28,TRBJ1-3,once,CASSLLAGYFGNTIYF,TGTGCCAGCAGTTTATTGGCAGGCTACTTTGGAAACACCATATATTTT
.,TRBV13,TRBJ1-1,.,CASSLRDTSEAFF,TGTGCCAGCAGCTTACGGGACACCAGTGAAGCTTTCTTT
.,TRBV18,TRBJ1-3,.,CASSPWTTGNTIYF,TGTGCCAGCTCACCATGGACAACTGGAAACACCATATATTTT
TRBD2,TRBV3-1/TRBV3-2,TRBJ2-7,.,CASSPSGLAGGPYEQYF,TGTGCCAGCAGCCCTTCGGGACTAGCGGGAGGGCCCTACGAGCAGTACTTC
TRBD1,TRBV28,TRBJ2-3,.,CASPPDRVRDTQYF,TGTGCCAGCCCTCCCGACAGGGTTAGAGATACGCAGTATTTT
TRBD2,TRBV11-2,TRBJ2-3,few,CASSIRAGGVTDTQYF,TGTGCCAGCAGCATCCGAGCGGGAGGTGTCACAGATACGCAGTATTTT
TRBD2,TRBV7-3,TRBJ2-1,.,CASSLGLAGEQFF,TGTGCCAGCAGCTTAGGACTAGCCGGTGAGCAGTTCTTC
.,TRBV7-9,TRBJ1-4,many,CASRSGEINEKLFF,TGTGCCAGCAGATCAGGGGAGATTAATGAAAAACTGTTTTTT
TRBD1,TRBV10-3,TRBJ1-5,.,CAIQGQVNQPQHF,TGTGCCATTCAGGGACAGGTCAATCAGCCCCAGCATTTT
TRBD1,TRBV27,TRBJ2-2,.,CASSLGTGVLNTGELFF,TGTGCCAGCAGTTTAGGGACAGGGGTTCTGAACACCGGGGAGCTGTTTTTT
.,TRBV5-1,TRBJ2-1,.,CASSLFPNNEQFF,TGCGCCAGCAGCTTGTTTCCCAACAATGAGCAGTTCTTC
TRBD2,TRBV19,TRBJ2-1,.,CASPGVGGATYNEQFF,TGTGCCAGTCCAGGAGTCGGGGGGGCGACCTACAATGAGCAGTTCTTC
.,TRBV28,TRBJ2-7,.,CASSLVQGGQYF,TGTGCCAGCAGTTTAGTCCAGGGGGGGCAGTACTTC
.,TRBV29-1,TRBJ2-2,.,CSAVWTDTGELFF,TGCAGCGCCGTGTGGACAGACACCGGGGAGCTGTTTTTT
TRBD1,TRBV28,TRBJ2-5,.,CASRDTGGFETQYF,TGTGCCAGCAGGGATACAGGGGGCTTTGAGACCCAGTACTTC
.,TRBV11-2,TRBJ1-1,.,CASSEANTEAFF,TGTGCCAGCAGCGAGGCGAACACTGAAGCTTTCTTT
TRBD2,TRBV28,TRBJ2-3,.,CASSLIGGRDTDTQYF,TGTGCCAGCAGTCTAATCGGCGGGAGGGACACAGATACGCAGTATTTT
TRBD1,TRBV6-4,TRBJ1-5,.,CASSDGQGNNQPQHF,TGTGCCAGCAGTGACGGACAGGGGAACAATCAGCCCCAGCATTTT
TRBD1,TRBV28,TRBJ1-2,.,CASSLGGTYGYTF,TGTGCCAGCAGCCTAGGGGGCACCTATGGCTACACCTTC
.,TRBV6-5,TRBJ1-2,.,CASSSFGGNYGYTF,TGTGCCAGCAGCTCCTTCGGCGGTAACTATGGCTACACCTTC
TRBD1,TRBV20-1,TRBJ2-7,.,CSASPEQGAVEQYF,TGCAGTGCTAGTCCGGAACAGGGGGCGGTCGAGCAGTACTTC
.,TRBV28,TRBJ1-6,.,CASMQGTGSPLHF,TGTGCCAGCATGCAGGGGACGGGATCACCCCTCCACTTT
.,TRBV19,TRBJ1-6,.,CASSILRGGSPLHF,TGTGCCAGTAGTATCCTGAGAGGGGGATCACCCCTCCACTTT
TRBD2,TRBV30,TRBJ2-7,.,CAWSVKGLYEQYF,TGTGCCTGGAGTGTAAAGGGACTATACGAGCAGTACTTC
TRBD2,TRBV24-1,TRBJ2-1,.,CATSDAGLGDNEQFF,TGTGCCACCAGTGATGCGGGACTAGGCGACAATGAGCAGTTCTTC
.,TRBV28,TRBJ2-3,.,CASSSPPDTQYF,TGTGCCAGCAGCTCCCCCCCAGATACGCAGTATTTT
.,TRBV18,TRBJ2-2,.,CASSSQNTGELFF,TGTGCCAGCTCATCCCAGAACACCGGGGAGCTGTTTTTT
.,TRBV27,TRBJ2-3,.,CASSFILRGTDTQYF,TGTGCCAGCAGTTTCATACTTCGGGGGACAGATACGCAGTATTTT
.,TRBV5-1,TRBJ2-1,once,CASNRDSYYNEQFF,TGCGCCAGCAACCGGGACTCCTACTACAATGAGCAGTTCTTC
TRBD2,TRBV7-3,TRBJ2-2,few,CASSLLTSGTGELFF,TGTGCCAGCAGCTTGTTGACTAGCGGCACCGGGGAGCTGTTTTTT
TRBD2,TRBV4-2,TRBJ2-7,.,CASSQTGLAGAYEQYF,TGTGCCAGCAGCCAAACGGGACTAGCGGGAGCCTACGAGCAGTACTTC
.,TRBV19,TRBJ2-6,.,CASHAGANVLTF,TGTGCCAGTCATGCTGGGGCCAACGTCCTGACTTTC
.,TRBV9,TRBJ2-1,.,CASSPAPGDNEQFF,TGTGCCAGCAGCCCCGCCCCGGGGGACAATGAGCAGTTCTTC
.,TRBV5-1,TRBJ1-1,.,CASSPPGGMNTEAFF,TGCGCCAGCAGCCCGCCGGGGGGGATGAACACTGAAGCTTTCTTT
TRBD1,TRBV5-4,TRBJ2-4,.,CASSSGQVKNIQYF,TGTGCCAGCAGCTCCGGACAGGTCAAAAACATTCAGTACTTC
.,TRBV12-3/TRBV12-4,TRBJ1-1,.,CASSRTSNTEAFF,TGTGCCAGCTCCCGGACATCGAACACTGAAGCTTTCTTT
.,TRBV14,TRBJ2-1,.,CASSRPDGTQQFF,TGTGCCAGCAGCCGACCCGACGGGACTCAGCAGTTCTTC
.,TRBV5-1,TRBJ2-7,once,CASSLADSSYEQYF,TGCGCCAGCAGCTTGGCCGACAGCTCCTACGAGCAGTACTTC
TRBD1,TRBV29-1,TRBJ2-1,.,CSVVGQGDEQFF,TGCAGCGTTGTGGGTCAGGGGGATGAGCAGTTCTTC
.,TRBV7-2,TRBJ2-2,.,CASSSEGAGGGTGELFF,TGTGCCAGCAGCTCCGAGGGGGCGGGAGGTGGGACCGGGGAGCTGTTTTTT
.,TRBV7-2,TRBJ2-7,.,CASRTRTGSEQYF,TGTGCCAGCCGCACACGTACAGGGTCCGAGCAGTACTTC
.,TRBV4-1,TRBJ1-5,.,CASSQEIRQPQHF,TGCGCCAGCAGCCAAGAAATACGGCAGCCCCAGCATTTT
.,TRBV19,TRBJ2-2,.,CASGRRNTGELFF,TGTGCCAGTGGCAGGCGAAACACCGGGGAGCTGTTTTTT
TRBD1,TRBV28,TRBJ1-5,.,CASSPGQGKTYSNQPQHF,TGTGCCAGCAGTCCCGGACAGGGGAAGACCTATAGCAATCAGCCCCAGCATTTT
TRBD2,TRBV3-1/TRBV3-2,TRBJ2-7,once,CASSLLTSGYEQYF,TGTGCCAGCAGCCTCCTGACTAGCGGGTACGAGCAGTACTTC